These 20 T cell receptor beta chains share one sample of origin, sequenced in a study of blood T cell repertoires in COVID-19 (dated by TCRdb to about 2020). Libraries were constructed by the immunoSEQ multiplex PCR assay. Entries here come from immuneACCESS through TCRdb and include only in-frame sequences with V and J called. Some clones fail to appear in such tables; in the studies checked, an unresolved V gene covers under half of the shortfall, and the cause of the remainder is unknown. In this sample the table shows more than 250,000 clones, approximately 85% of which occur a single time. The top ten hold 4% to 6% of the sample. Sequenced input: peripheral blood. These receptor sequences come from a man aged 45-60 years with active or convalescent COVID-19.

This chain links TRBV7-2 with TRBJ2-7, with D perhaps TRBD1 (5 bases). Looked up from germline, CDR1 is SGHTA and CDR2 is FQGNSA. Trimming left V 5 bases short and J 4 bases short, with 9 bases between. This CDR3 comprises 12 residues. CDR3 amino acids: CASSRQQYEQYF. CDR3 in DNA: TGTGCCAGCAGCCGACAGCAATACGAGCAGTACTTC.

J is TRBJ2-1 and V is TRBV5-1, with 10 bases aligning to TRBD2. The germline gives CDR1 SGHRS, CDR2 YFSETQ. V lost 8 bases and J lost 6; bases outside the gene matches: 14. CDR3 length equals 16 residues. The CDR3 protein is CARDLSGRVLGNEQFF. The CDR3 region has the DNA TGCGCCAGGGATCTGAGCGGGAGGGTATTGGGCAATGAGCAGTTCTTC.

J is TRBJ1-1 and V is TRBV9; 7 bases are shared with TRBD1. The V and J ends lost 0 bases and 4 bases, in that order; junction bases with no gene match: 6. Germline V gives CDR1 SGDLS, CDR2 YYNGEE. The CDR3 is 15 amino acids. CDR3 sequence (DNA): TGTGCCAGCAGCGTAGTAGGGGACAGCTCCACTGAAGCTTTCTTT. It is translated as CASSVVGDSSTEAFF.

The V and J genes are TRBV6-1 and TRBJ2-7; 7 nucleotides line up with TRBD2. The CDR3 length is 12 residues. Germline V gene lookup returns CDR1 MNHNS and CDR2 SASEGT. With 8 bases clipped from V and 5 bases from J, the junction kept 6 bases outside the gene matches. CDR3 bases: TGTGCCAGCGGGGGGGGTGGCAACGAGCAGTACTTC. Translation: CASGGGGNEQYF.

The chain has TRBV28 and TRBJ2-7, with D perhaps TRBD1 (6 bases). Germline assignment: CDR1 MDHEN and CDR2 SYDVKM. V lost 6 bases and J 5 bases, leaving 14 bases between the germline ends. The CDR3 has 13 amino acids. Here the CDR3 reads CASRHRVTNEQYF. The CDR3 nucleotides are TGTGCCAGCAGACACAGGGTGACAAACGAGCAGTACTTC.

V usage is TRBV4-3 and J usage is TRBJ2-3; 10 positions match TRBD2. This CDR3 is 16 amino acids long. The germline gives CDR1 LGHNA, CDR2 YSLEER. Unmatched junction bases numbered 8, after V lost 5 bases and J lost 3 bases. CDR3 coding DNA: TGCGCCAGCAGCTACCTAGCGGGAGTCGCGACAGATACGCAGTATTTT. Protein: CASSYLAGVATDTQYF.

This sequence joins TRBV5-6 and TRBJ2-7; 10 nucleotides align to TRBD1. With V trimmed by 5 bases and J by 13 bases, 21 bases remained unmatched. The CDR3 extends over 16 amino acids. CDR1 and CDR2 from the germline V gene are SGHDT and YYEEEE. For the CDR3, the DNA is TGTGCCAGCAGTCGGTGGGGTCTTTGGGACAGGGGACTCCTCTACTTC. Protein product: CASSRWGLWDRGLLYF.

The rearrangement links TRBV5-1 to TRBJ2-3; 9 bases map to TRBD2. This CDR3 has 15 amino acids. The V and J ends lost 7 bases and 4 bases, in that order; junction bases with no gene match: 10. From germline, CDR1 is SGHRS and CDR2 YFSETQ. The DNA for the CDR3 is TGCGCCAGCCGGGTTAGCGGGAGAGGTTCAGATACGCAGTATTTT. Its translation is CASRVSGRGSDTQYF.

V is TRBV7-3 and J is TRBJ2-2; 10 bases are shared with TRBD2. Germline assignment: CDR1 SGHTA and CDR2 FQGTGA. This CDR3 has 19 residues. V lost 5 bases to trimming and J lost 7 bases; unmatched junction nucleotides: 19. CDR3 loop: CASSPLYPLAGVEGGELFF. CDR3 DNA sequence: TGTGCCAGCAGCCCCTTATATCCTCTAGCGGGGGTTGAGGGCGGGGAGCTGTTTTTT.

This clone occurred a few times. The V call is TRBV2, the J call TRBJ2-1; D ambiguous. Trimming removed 8 bases from V and 6 bases from J, with 23 bases in between. CDR1 and CDR2 (germline): SNHLY, FYNNEI. The CDR3 is 16 amino acids. CDR3 sequence reads: CASVFSTSVAGNEQFF. CDR3 nucleotide sequence: TGTGCCAGCGTATTCTCGACTTCGGTAGCTGGCAATGAGCAGTTCTTC.

The CDR3 loop reads CASRWGTGRNSPLHF. The CDR3 DNA reads as TGTGCCAGCAGATGGGGGACAGGGCGGAATTCACCCCTCCACTTT. The rearrangement links TRBV28 to TRBJ1-6, with 9 bases identical to TRBD1. CDR3 length equals 15 residues. Germline trimming cut 6 bases from V and 7 bases from J; bases unmatched to any gene: 7. The germline CDR1 and CDR2 sequences are MDHEN and SYDVKM.

This clone was observed a few times. This sequence joins TRBV6-5 and TRBJ1-5, with TRBD1 identical over 7 bases. The CDR3 is made up of 14 amino acids. Germline V lookup: CDR1 MNHEY, CDR2 SVGAGI. V lost 2 bases to trimming and J lost 9 bases; unmatched junction nucleotides: 7. The CDR3: CASSYDRANSPQHF. For the CDR3, the DNA is TGTGCCAGCAGTTACGACAGGGCTAATTCGCCCCAGCATTTT.

The rearrangement links TRBV30 to TRBJ2-1; D is perhaps TRBD2 (6 bases). V gave up 0 bases and J gave up 6 bases, with 12 bases separating them. CDR3 size: 14 residues. Germline values: CDR1 GTSNPN, CDR2 SVGIG (reference sequence). This CDR3 reads CAWSVLRGTNEQFF. The CDR3 bases are TGTGCCTGGAGTGTACTTCGGGGGACCAATGAGCAGTTCTTC.

The chain couples TRBV7-2 to TRBJ1-6, with D hard to call. Germline assignment: CDR1 SGHTA and CDR2 FQGNSA. The CDR3 contains 12 residues. Trimming left V 2 bases short and J 12 bases short, with 8 bases between. The CDR3 reads CASSLTHRPLHF. CDR3 bases: TGTGCCAGCAGCTTAACTCACCGACCCCTCCACTTT.

This sequence joins TRBV27 and TRBJ1-2; D gene unclear. V dropped 5 bases and J dropped 6 bases, with 13 bases sitting between them. The CDR3 is 13 amino acids. Per the germline V gene, CDR1 is MNHEY and CDR2 is SMNVEV (reference sequence). The DNA of the CDR3 is TGTGCCAGCAGTAAACTTGGGGAGGATGGCTACACCTTC. This translates into CASSKLGEDGYTF.

This chain uses TRBV5-4 with TRBJ2-2; 8 nucleotides align to TRBD2. From germline, CDR1 is SGHNT and CDR2 YYREEE (reference sequence). The CDR3 sequence is 16 residues long. Trimming cost V 4 bases and J 4 bases; bases outside gene matches: 9. CDR3 protein: CASSIRGGGVTGELFF. CDR3 nucleotide sequence: TGTGCCAGCAGCATCCGGGGGGGAGGAGTCACCGGGGAGCTGTTTTTT. The variable domain in full, with the rest retrieved from reference TRBV5-4 and TRBJ2-2, is ETGVTQSPTHLIKTRGQQVTLRCSSQSGHNTVSWYQQALGQGPQFIFQYYREEENGRGNFPPRFSGLQFPNYSSELNVNALELDDSALYLCASSIRGGGVTGELFFGEGSRLTVL.

The chain combines TRBV2 with TRBJ2-2, with 7 bases that match TRBD1. Losses at the gene ends were 6 bases for V and 2 bases for J; bases not matched to a gene: 6. The CDR3 is made up of 15 amino acids. Germline V gene lookup returns CDR1 SNHLY and CDR2 FYNNEI. The CDR3 DNA is TGTGCCAGCAGCCCGTGGGACAGAAACACCGGGGAGCTGTTTTTT. Its translation is CASSPWDRNTGELFF.

The chain recombines TRBV5-1 with TRBJ2-5, with a tentative D call TRBD1 (5 bases). V gave up 5 bases and J gave up 4 bases, with 15 bases separating them. This CDR3 has 14 residues. Germline V gives CDR1 SGHRS, CDR2 YFSETQ. The CDR3 bases are TGCGCCAGCAGTACAGGAAACTGGGGAGAGACCCAGTACTTC. Translated, it gives CASSTGNWGETQYF.

The chain is built from TRBV19 and TRBJ2-5; 8 bases are shared with TRBD2. There are 13 residues in the CDR3. The germline CDR1 and CDR2 sequences are LNHDA and SQIVND (reference sequence). The junction had 4 bases not matched to a gene; V was cut back by 5 bases and J by 5 bases. The CDR3 sequence is CASSSSGQETQYF. The CDR3 DNA sequence: TGTGCCAGTAGTTCTAGCGGGCAGGAGACCCAGTACTTC.

The J gene is TRBJ2-3, the V gene TRBV2; 9 positions match TRBD2. The V and J ends lost 3 bases and 4 bases, in that order; junction bases with no gene match: 2. The germline gives CDR1 SNHLY, CDR2 FYNNEI. The CDR3 is made up of 14 amino acids. The CDR3 sequence: CASSERTSADTQYF. CDR3 bases: TGTGCCAGCAGTGAGAGGACTAGCGCAGATACGCAGTATTTT.